This TCR beta chain was sequenced during a study of T cells expressing NK-cell markers. Broader study findings: Five or six of the donors carried dominant NKG2C+ clonotypes that took up about 1.0-7.5% of their CD8+ T cells.

With the 5' RACE reads reprocessed, TCRdb shows one record per CDR3 protein and no DNA. The table for this sample gives roughly 430,000 distinct CDR3 sequences. To note about this clonotype: The antigen is undetermined.

This CDR3 has 16 residues. Sequenced: blood T cells: a sorted CD56 or NKG2C T cell subset, CD4+ or CD8+ T cells, or bulk PBMC T cells (not recorded which). The J gene is TRBJ1-2, the V gene TRBV12-3 or TRBV12-4. This TCR was sampled from a woman between 18 and 70 years old in good health. The CDR3 protein is CASSFGSTSPNYGYTF.